This T cell receptor (beta chain) was retrieved from a study of CD8 T cells in ankylosing spondylitis. Note on this clonotype: Its antigen is not known.

Using quantitative 5'-RACE with molecular barcodes, the authors made TCR beta libraries. Each CDR3 protein gets one entry after TCRdb re-called the 5' RACE reads with MiXCR. Counted here are fewer than 250,000 distinct CDR3 sequences, 10% to 13% occurring once; the ten biggest clones make up about 2.5%. Trimming removed 5 bases from V and 2 bases from J, with 4 bases in between. The CDR3 consists of 13 residues. General observations from the study: There was a TCR beta motif, made of several highly homologous variants, that appeared characteristic of ankylosing spondylitis blood. A number of the motif variants had already been described in reactive arthritis synovial fluid and blood. Reportedly, disease-linked clones are significantly enriched in ankylosing spondylitis patients' matched synovial fluid.

This TCR came from a male donor with ankylosing spondylitis or in good health (not recorded which). Input material: blood, either unsorted or a sorted T cell fraction (not recorded which). The genes are TRBV12-3 or TRBV12-4 and TRBJ2-6; D uncertain. The DNA of the CDR3 is TGTGCCAGCAGTAGGCCTGGGGCCAACGTCCTGACTTTC. Translation: CASSRPGANVLTF.